One sample yielded the 28 T cell receptor beta chains listed below, sequenced in a study of molecular identifiers for immune sequencing clone quantification. TCRdb re-called the PCR reads with MiXCR, one entry per CDR3 protein. Here the sample spans approximately 680,000 distinct CDR3 sequences, approximately 24% being singletons. Source material: naive CD8+ T cells from blood, with Jurkat cell RNA spiked in. Subset here: FACS-sorted CD8+CD4-CCR7+CD45RA+ naive T cells. These receptors came from a human donor in good health. Some libraries in this study had Jurkat cell RNA spiked in.

This chain links TRBV19 with TRBJ2-3, with a weak D call TRBD1 (6 bases). V lost 8 bases and J 2 bases, leaving 17 bases between the germline ends. Germline assignment: CDR1 LNHDA and CDR2 SQIVND (reference sequence). The CDR3 is 15 residues long. The CDR3 DNA follows: TGTGCCAGTTCAAAATCGACAGGATACACAGATACGCAGTATTTT. Translating gives CASSKSTGYTDTQYF. The full variable domain, in which reference TRBV19 and TRBJ2-3 provide the parts outside the CDR3, is DGGITQSPKYLFRKEGQNVTLSCEQNLNHDAMYWYRQDPGQGLRLIYYSQIVNDFQKGDIAEGYSVSREKKESFPLTVTSAQKNPTAFYLCASSKSTGYTDTQYFGPGTRLTVL.

Concerning this clonotype itself: A much larger clone is a single base away; this may be a read error. This rearrangement joins TRBV7-6 to TRBJ1-6; D may be TRBD1 (5 bases). The V end lost 7 bases, the J end lost 7 bases, and 14 bases lay between the germline ends. There are 14 residues in the CDR3. Germline lookup yields CDR1 SGHVS and CDR2 FNYEAQ. This CDR3 reads CASTELGANSPLHF. In DNA, the CDR3 is TGTGCCAGCACGGAGCTAGGGGCAAATTCACCCCTCCACTTT.

This sequence joins TRBV19 and TRBJ2-1, with D perhaps matching TRBD1 (5 bases). In germline, CDR1 is LNHDA, CDR2 SQIVND (reference sequence). The CDR3 totals 13 residues. The V gene lost 1 base and the J gene lost 8 bases, with 9 bases spanning the gap. The CDR3 region is CASSIVTEDEQFF. The DNA for the CDR3 is TGTGCCAGTAGTATAGTGACAGAAGATGAGCAGTTCTTC.

This clonotype occurred a few times. The chain links TRBV5-4 to TRBJ2-4; the match to TRBD2 covers 14 bases. J was trimmed by 0 bases and V by 4 bases; bases with no gene match: 15. CDR3 length equals 21 residues. Germline V gives CDR1 SGHNT, CDR2 YYREEE (reference sequence). DNA for the CDR3: TGTGCCAGCAGCCCCGGGACTAGCGGGAGAGAGGGAATACTAGCCAAAAACATTCAGTACTTC. Translating it yields CASSPGTSGREGILAKNIQYF.

This clonotype was seen more than once but under ten times. The J gene is TRBJ2-3, the V gene TRBV27, with D maybe TRBD2 (6 bases). CDR1 and CDR2 from the germline V gene are MNHEY and SMNVEV (reference sequence). The V and J ends lost 4 bases and 6 bases respectively, with 17 bases between them. The CDR3 has 15 amino acids. The CDR3 region has the DNA TGTGCCAGCAGTTACCTAGCGTGGGCGCGGGATACGCAGTATTTT. Translation gives CASSYLAWARDTQYF.

The CDR3 DNA reads TGTGCCAGCAGCACCCGGGACAGGTGGTGGGGACAGCCCCAGCATTTT. This gives the protein CASSTRDRWWGQPQHF. This sequence joins TRBV5-6 and TRBJ1-5; 8 bases align to TRBD1. Germline V gene data show CDR1 as SGHDT and CDR2 as YYEEEE. V shed 4 bases, J shed 7 bases, and the junction held 13 bases outside the gene matches. The CDR3 runs 16 residues.

This clonotype was observed at least ten times. This rearrangement joins TRBV9 to TRBJ2-5; D ambiguous. The CDR3 has 15 amino acids. Germline V gives CDR1 SGDLS, CDR2 YYNGEE. Trimming removed 0 bases at V and 0 bases at J, with 9 bases between. CDR3 in amino acids: CASSVAQANQETQYF. The CDR3 nucleotides are TGTGCCAGCAGCGTAGCCCAGGCAAACCAAGAGACCCAGTACTTC.

This clonotype was counted a few times. The chain links TRBV12-3 or TRBV12-4 to TRBJ2-1, with D maybe TRBD2 (6 bases). The CDR3 sequence is 13 residues long. V gave up 3 bases and J gave up 7 bases, with 10 bases separating them. This CDR3 is CASSFTEGNEQFF. DNA for the CDR3: TGTGCCAGCAGTTTTACGGAGGGGAATGAGCAGTTCTTC.

Points on this clonotype: At one of its ends the junction is not consistent with the germline gene, which may arise from a read error. The V call is TRBV27, the J call TRBJ2-4; TRBD1 matches 9 bases. CDR3 length: 14 amino acids. Germline lookup yields CDR1 MNHEY and CDR2 SMNVEV (reference sequence). The CDR3 reads CASSFGQGWNIQCF. The DNA for the CDR3 is TGTGCCAGCAGTTTTGGACAGGGGTGGAACATTCAGTGCTTC.

This clonotype appeared many times. This sequence joins TRBV7-8 and TRBJ2-3, with a tentative D call TRBD2 (7 bases). The CDR3 has 17 residues. Between the trimmed V and J ends, which lost 5 bases and 6 bases, there was a span of 24 bases. Germline V lookup: CDR1 SGHVS, CDR2 FQNEAQ. The CDR3 DNA follows: TGTGCCAGCAGCCCACAACGGGGGGCTAGCGGAGGGGATACGCAGTATTTT. Its translation: CASSPQRGASGGDTQYF.

The V gene is TRBV27, the J gene TRBJ2-7, with TRBD1 matching 7 bases. V lost 8 bases to trimming and J lost 3 bases; unmatched junction nucleotides: 10. Germline V gives CDR1 MNHEY, CDR2 SMNVEV (reference sequence). The CDR3 spans 14 residues. CDR3 DNA: TGTGCCAGCGGGTCCCCGACAGGGAACTACGAGCAGTACTTC. It codes for CASGSPTGNYEQYF.

This clonotype was seen repeatedly, ten times or more. The chain employs TRBV6-5 and TRBJ2-2; D gene uncertain. Germline CDR1 and CDR2: MNHEY and SVGAGI. The V end was cut by 0 bases, the J end by 8 bases, with 13 bases between. The CDR3 is 15 amino acids. CDR3 loop: CASSYSLSQKGELFF. The CDR3 nucleotides are TGTGCCAGCAGTTACTCGCTCTCGCAGAAAGGGGAGCTGTTTTTT.

This clonotype has ten or more counts. The chain combines TRBV5-4 with TRBJ2-7, with TRBD1 matching 7 bases. Germline assignment: CDR1 SGHNT and CDR2 YYREEE (reference sequence). The CDR3 totals 15 residues. Trimming cost V 0 bases and J 3 bases; bases outside gene matches: 6. For the CDR3, the DNA is TGTGCCAGCAGCTTGGACAGGGGAGTAAGCTACGAGCAGTACTTC. It encodes CASSLDRGVSYEQYF. Complete variable domain (other parts from reference TRBV5-4 and TRBJ2-7): ETGVTQSPTHLIKTRGQQVTLRCSSQSGHNTVSWYQQALGQGPQFIFQYYREEENGRGNFPPRFSGLQFPNYSSELNVNALELDDSALYLCASSLDRGVSYEQYFGPGTRLTVT.

This clonotype was seen at least ten times. The CDR3 spells CASSRRRETDTQYF. The CDR3 coding sequence is TGTGCCAGCAGCAGGAGAAGGGAGACAGATACGCAGTATTTT. V and J are TRBV21-1 and TRBJ2-3; TRBD2 is the table's D call and was not checked against the DNA. TRBV21-1 has pseudogene status. The CDR3 consists of 14 residues.

At least ten counts were recorded for this clonotype. The chain carries TRBV29-1 and TRBJ1-3, with D tentatively TRBD1 (5 bases). CDR3 length equals 13 residues. The ends were cut back, 4 bases at V and 2 bases at J, with 9 bases in the middle. The germline V gene encodes CDR1 SQVTM and CDR2 ANQGSEA. CDR3 DNA: TGCAGCGTTGGGGGGATAACTGGAAACACCATATATTTT. As protein: CSVGGITGNTIYF.

This clonotype was observed a few times. The chain is built from TRBV7-2 and TRBJ1-1; D remains unclear. V lost 5 bases and J lost 1, with 14 bases in between. CDR1 is SGHTA, CDR2 FQGNSA, per germline. The CDR3 has 15 residues. CDR3 in amino acids: CASSARLGANTEAFF. In nucleotides, the CDR3 is TGTGCCAGCAGCGCCCGTCTCGGAGCGAACACTGAAGCTTTCTTT. The full variable domain, its missing parts supplied by reference TRBV7-2 and TRBJ1-1, is GAGVSQSPSNKVTEKGKDVELRCDPISGHTALYWYRQSLGQGLEFLIYFQGNSAPDKSGLPSDRFSAERTGGSVSTLTIQRTQQEDSAVYLCASSARLGANTEAFFGQGTRLTVV.

This clonotype was recorded many times. The gene calls are TRBV2 and TRBJ2-5, with D possibly TRBD2 on 6 matching bases. V lost 8 bases and J lost 5, with 15 bases in between. This CDR3 region has 13 residues. CDR1 SNHLY and CDR2 FYNNEI come from the germline V gene. The CDR3 region is CASGVPEGETQYF. The CDR3 DNA sequence: TGTGCCAGCGGGGTTCCGGAGGGGGAGACCCAGTACTTC. Filled out from reference TRBV2 and TRBJ2-5, the complete variable domain reads EPEVTQTPSHQVTQMGQEVILRCVPISNHLYFYWYRQILGQKVEFLVSFYNNEISEKSEIFDDQFSVERPDGSNFTLKIRSTKLEDSAMYFCASGVPEGETQYFGPGTRLLVL.

V gene TRBV4-3 combines with J gene TRBJ2-7; D possibly matches TRBD1 or TRBD2 (5 bases each). The CDR3 contains 16 residues. Trimming removed 4 bases from V and 9 bases from J, with 25 bases in between. Germline V gene data show CDR1 as LGHNA and CDR2 as YSLEER. In DNA form, the CDR3 reads TGCGCCAGCAGCCCAGAGCTGCAGGGCCAGCGGAACGGGCAGTACTTC. It translates to CASSPELQGQRNGQYF.

The chain employs TRBV19 and TRBJ1-1; maybe TRBD1 (5 bases). The ends were cut back, 3 bases at V and 1 base at J, with 9 bases in the middle. Germline-derived CDR1 and CDR2 are LNHDA and SQIVND (reference sequence). The CDR3 is made up of 14 amino acids. The CDR3 DNA sequence: TGTGCCAGTAGTATTTGGGGCGCGAACACTGAAGCTTTCTTT. This gives the protein CASSIWGANTEAFF.

To note about this clonotype: A much larger clone differs by one base, so this may be a read error. Because the CDR3 is missing its conserved closing phenylalanine or tryptophan, this is likely a read error. The rearrangement uses TRBV6-6 and TRBJ2-5, with 13 bases that match TRBD2. Per germline, CDR1 MNHNY and CDR2 SVGAGI (reference sequence). The CDR3 consists of 14 residues. V gave up 7 bases and J gave up 5 bases; unmatched junction bases: 4. CDR3 residues: CASTTSGGLETQYI. The CDR3 nucleotides are TGTGCCAGCACGACTAGCGGGGGGTTGGAGACCCAGTACATC.

The rearrangement uses TRBV20-1 and TRBJ2-7; D possibly matches TRBD1 or TRBD2 (5 bases each). The CDR3 is made up of 15 amino acids. CDR1 is DFQATT and CDR2 is SNEGSKA in the germline V gene (reference sequence). Deletions cut 3 bases from V and 0 bases from J, with 15 bases between. The CDR3 is CSARTPGTYSYEQYF. CDR3 DNA: TGCAGTGCTAGGACTCCCGGGACGTACTCCTACGAGCAGTACTTC.

This clonotype was counted many times. The chain employs TRBV13 and TRBJ1-1; D may be TRBD1 (5 bases). Germline lookup yields CDR1 PRHDT and CDR2 FYEKMQ (reference sequence). Trimming pared 3 bases from V and 1 base from J, leaving 12 bases between. The CDR3 loop spans 15 amino acids. DNA of the CDR3: TGTGCCAGCAGCTTTTTACCGGGGCCGAACACTGAAGCTTTCTTT. Amino acid sequence: CASSFLPGPNTEAFF. Full variable domain (rest looked up from reference TRBV13 and TRBJ1-1): AAGVIQSPRHLIKEKRETATLKCYPIPRHDTVYWYQQGPGQDPQFLISFYEKMQSDKGSIPDRFSAQQFSDYHSELNMSSLELGDSALYFCASSFLPGPNTEAFFGQGTRLTVV.

This clonotype showed up many times. The chain employs TRBV6-2 or TRBV6-3 and TRBJ2-3; TRBD1 matches at 8 bases. This CDR3 region has 17 residues. The germline V gene has CDR1 MNHEY and CDR2 SVGEGT. The junction had 14 bases not matched to a gene; V was cut back by 6 bases and J by 3 bases. The CDR3: CASRRTPRTGITDTQYF. The CDR3 region has the DNA TGTGCCAGCAGACGGACGCCCCGGACAGGGATTACAGATACGCAGTATTTT.

Notes on this clonotype: A much bigger clone sits one base away, suggesting this may be a read error. The gene calls are TRBV6-2 or TRBV6-3 and TRBJ2-5; D ambiguous. Germline assignment: CDR1 MNHEY and CDR2 SVGEGT. The CDR3 loop spans 13 amino acids. CDR3 protein: CANSYRGGPGQYF. The CDR3 region has the DNA TGTGCCAACAGTTACAGAGGCGGACCGGGCCAGTACTTC.

Points on this clonotype: This clone may be a read error of a much larger clone one base away. The chain employs TRBV7-6 and TRBJ2-4, with D possibly matching TRBD2 (6 bases). The germline V gene has CDR1 SGHVS and CDR2 FNYEAQ. CDR3 length: 15 residues. The CDR3 DNA follows: TGTGCCAGCAGCTCGATTGCTAGCGAAAAAAACATTCAGTGCTTC. Translation gives CASSSIASEKNIQCF.

Comment on this clonotype: A much larger clone sits a single nucleotide away, making a read error possible. The chain uses TRBV5-6 and TRBJ2-5; D ambiguous. CDR1 and CDR2 from the germline V gene are SGHDT and YYEEEE. The CDR3 spans 16 residues. V was shortened by 4 bases and J by 11 bases, with 27 bases between the two germline ends. CDR3 sequence reads: CASSGWPSVGYNEQYF. CDR3 DNA sequence: TGTGCCAGCAGCGGTTGGCCGAGTGTAGGGTACAATGAGCAGTACTTC. Full variable domain (remainder filled in from reference TRBV5-6 and TRBJ2-5): DAGVTQSPTHLIKTRGQQVTLRCSPKSGHDTVSWYQQALGQGPQFIFQYYEEEERQRGNFPDRFSGHQFPNYSSELNVNALLLGDSALYLCASSGWPSVGYNEQYFGPGTRLLVL.

This clonotype was picked up many times. The rearrangement uses TRBV5-1 and TRBJ2-1, with D maybe TRBD2 (6 bases). V was shortened by 1 base and J by 9 bases, with 11 bases between the two germline ends. The CDR3 is made up of 13 amino acids. The V gene's germline CDR1 is SGHRS and CDR2 YFSETQ. This chain's CDR3 is CASSLHSGSEQFF. In DNA form, the CDR3 reads TGCGCCAGCAGCTTGCATAGCGGTAGTGAGCAGTTCTTC.

The sample holds a few counts of this clonotype. V gene TRBV29-1 combines with J gene TRBJ1-1; no definite D call. CDR1 is SQVTM, CDR2 ANQGSEA, per germline. The CDR3 spans 14 residues. Trimming removed 5 bases at V and 1 base at J, with 14 bases between. The chain's CDR3 is CSVRDGYTNTEAFF. CDR3 coding DNA: TGCAGCGTTCGTGACGGATATACGAACACTGAAGCTTTCTTT.